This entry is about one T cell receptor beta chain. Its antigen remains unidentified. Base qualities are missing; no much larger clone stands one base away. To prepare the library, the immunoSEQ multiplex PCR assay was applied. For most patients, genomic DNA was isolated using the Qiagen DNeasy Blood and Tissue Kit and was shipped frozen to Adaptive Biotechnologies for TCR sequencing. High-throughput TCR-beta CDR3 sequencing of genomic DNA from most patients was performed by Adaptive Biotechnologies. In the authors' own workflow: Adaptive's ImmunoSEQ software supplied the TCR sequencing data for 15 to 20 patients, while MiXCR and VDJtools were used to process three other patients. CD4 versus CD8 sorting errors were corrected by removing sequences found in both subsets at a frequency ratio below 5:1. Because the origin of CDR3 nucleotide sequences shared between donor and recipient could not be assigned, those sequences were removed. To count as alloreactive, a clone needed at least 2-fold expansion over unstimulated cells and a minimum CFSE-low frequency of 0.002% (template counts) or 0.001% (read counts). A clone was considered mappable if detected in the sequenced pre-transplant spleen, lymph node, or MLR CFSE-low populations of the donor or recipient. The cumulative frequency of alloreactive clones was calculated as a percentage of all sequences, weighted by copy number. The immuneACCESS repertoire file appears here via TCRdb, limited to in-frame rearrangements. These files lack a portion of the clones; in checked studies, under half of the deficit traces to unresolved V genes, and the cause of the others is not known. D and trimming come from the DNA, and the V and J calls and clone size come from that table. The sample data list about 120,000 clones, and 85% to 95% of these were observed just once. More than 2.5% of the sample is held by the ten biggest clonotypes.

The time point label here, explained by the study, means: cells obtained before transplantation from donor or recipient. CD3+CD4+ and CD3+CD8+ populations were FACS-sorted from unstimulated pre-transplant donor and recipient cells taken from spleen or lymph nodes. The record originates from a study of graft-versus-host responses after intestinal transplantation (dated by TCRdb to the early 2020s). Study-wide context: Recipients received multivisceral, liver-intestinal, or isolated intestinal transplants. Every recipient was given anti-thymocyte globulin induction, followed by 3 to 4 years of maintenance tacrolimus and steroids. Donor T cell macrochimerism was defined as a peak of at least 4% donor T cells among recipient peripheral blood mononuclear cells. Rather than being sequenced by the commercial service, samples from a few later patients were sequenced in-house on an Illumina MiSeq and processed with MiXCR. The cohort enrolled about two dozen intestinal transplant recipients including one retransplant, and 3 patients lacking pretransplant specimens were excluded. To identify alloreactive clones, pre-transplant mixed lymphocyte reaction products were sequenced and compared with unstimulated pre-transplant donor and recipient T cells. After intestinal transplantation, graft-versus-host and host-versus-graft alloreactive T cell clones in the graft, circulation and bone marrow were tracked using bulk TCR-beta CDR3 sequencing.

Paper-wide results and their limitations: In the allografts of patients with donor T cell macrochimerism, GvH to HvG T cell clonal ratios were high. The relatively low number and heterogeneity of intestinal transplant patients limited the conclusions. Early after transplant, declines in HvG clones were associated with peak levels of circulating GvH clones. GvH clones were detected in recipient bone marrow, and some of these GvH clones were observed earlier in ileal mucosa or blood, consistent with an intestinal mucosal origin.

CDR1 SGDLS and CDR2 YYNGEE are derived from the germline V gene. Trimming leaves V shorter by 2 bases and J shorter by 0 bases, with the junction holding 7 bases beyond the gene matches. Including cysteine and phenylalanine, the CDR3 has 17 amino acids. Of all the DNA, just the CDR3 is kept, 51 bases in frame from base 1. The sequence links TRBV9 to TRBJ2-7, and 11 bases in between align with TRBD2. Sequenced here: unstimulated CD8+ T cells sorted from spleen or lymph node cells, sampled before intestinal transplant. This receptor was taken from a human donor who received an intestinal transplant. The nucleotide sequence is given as TGTGCCAGCAGCGTTTCCGGACTAGCGGGCCACTCCTACGAGCAGTACTTC. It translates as CASSVSGLAGHSYEQYF.